These 24 T cell receptor beta chains were sequenced from one sample in a study of blood T cell repertoires in COVID-19. The data were produced by immunoSEQ multiplex PCR, yet TCRdb's version contains in-frame clones alone and is incomplete. The sample contains some 94,000 clones, 80% to 90% of which appear only once. Sequenced sample: peripheral blood. The receptors stem from a human donor in a cohort sampled during active COVID-19.

The V gene is TRBV18, the J gene TRBJ2-5; 10 bases fit TRBD1. V shed 2 bases, J shed 4 bases, and the junction held 4 bases outside the gene matches. Germline CDR1 reads KGHSH; CDR2 reads LQKENI. The CDR3 is 15 residues long. Here the CDR3 reads CASSPRTGGGETQYF. DNA of the CDR3: TGTGCCAGCTCACCAAGGACAGGGGGTGGAGAGACCCAGTACTTC.

The CDR3 here is CASSTPGQGNEKLFF. The CDR3 region has the DNA TGTGCCAGCAGCACTCCGGGACAGGGTAATGAAAAACTGTTTTTT. The chain links TRBV11-2 to TRBJ1-4; 9 bases are a match to TRBD1. The length of the CDR3 is 15 residues. Germline trimming cut 5 bases from V and 4 bases from J; bases unmatched to any gene: 5. CDR1 and CDR2 from the germline V gene are SGHAT and FQNNGV. The whole variable domain, remainder taken from reference TRBV11-2 and TRBJ1-4, is EAGVAQSPRYKIIEKRQSVAFWCNPISGHATLYWYQQILGQGPKLLIQFQNNGVVDDSQLPKDRFSAERLKGVDSTLKIQPAKLEDSAVYLCASSTPGQGNEKLFFGSGTQLSVL.

The chain joins TRBV7-9 to TRBJ2-1; D perhaps matches TRBD2 (7 bases). The CDR3 consists of 15 residues. Germline V gives CDR1 SEHNR, CDR2 FQNEAQ (reference sequence). The ends were cut back, 3 bases at V and 7 bases at J, with 16 bases in the middle. This CDR3 reads CASSFRGGARNEQFF. The CDR3 coding sequence is TGTGCCAGCAGCTTCAGAGGGGGGGCTCGGAATGAGCAGTTCTTC.

The J gene is TRBJ1-1, the V gene TRBV2; 7 bases match TRBD1. The ends lost 4 bases at V and 0 bases at J; junction bases unmatched: 8. CDR3 length: 16 residues. Germline-derived CDR1 and CDR2 are SNHLY and FYNNEI. The CDR3 bases are TGTGCCAGCAGTGGACCCGGGACAGCCATGAACACTGAAGCTTTCTTT. Amino acid sequence: CASSGPGTAMNTEAFF.

This clone was observed a few times. The gene calls are TRBV7-9 and TRBJ2-2; D is undetermined. Germline V lookup: CDR1 SEHNR, CDR2 FQNEAQ (reference sequence). The V end lost 3 bases, the J end lost 4 bases, and 3 bases lay between the germline ends. The length of the CDR3 is 12 residues. CDR3 nucleotide sequence: TGTGCCAGCAGCTTCGTCACCGGGGAGCTGTTTTTT. Translating it yields CASSFVTGELFF.

J is TRBJ2-3 and V is TRBV18; TRBD2 matches 8 bases. The CDR3 sequence is 16 residues long. CDR1 KGHSH and CDR2 LQKENI come from the germline V gene. V trimming: 0 bases; J trimming: 3 bases; junction bases outside the gene matches: 5. This chain's CDR3 is CASSPPTGGLTDTQYF. The CDR3 region has the DNA TGTGCCAGCTCACCACCAACGGGAGGGCTAACAGATACGCAGTATTTT.

V gene TRBV5-8 combines with J gene TRBJ1-5; 9 bases align to TRBD1. The germline V gene has CDR1 SGHTS and CDR2 YDEGEE. Losses at the gene ends were 4 bases for V and 3 bases for J; bases not matched to a gene: 5. The CDR3 extends over 15 amino acids. The CDR3 sequence: CASSPGQGNNQPQHF. The CDR3 DNA is TGTGCCAGCAGCCCCGGACAGGGGAACAATCAGCCCCAGCATTTT.

V usage is TRBV10-1 and J usage is TRBJ2-1, with 10 bases fitting TRBD2. Looked up from germline, CDR1 is WNHNN and CDR2 is SYGVQD (reference sequence). CDR3 size: 18 residues. After removal of 3 bases from V and 4 bases from J, the junction contained 12 bases not matched to a gene. Written as DNA, the CDR3 is TGCGCCAGCAGTGAAAGGAGGAGCGGGGGGGCTTCTTACAATGAGCAGTTCTTC. It encodes CASSERRSGGASYNEQFF.

This clone showed up just once. J is TRBJ1-1 and V is TRBV28; D gene unclear. Between the trimmed V and J ends, which lost 6 bases and 1 base, there was a span of 6 bases. This CDR3 comprises 12 residues. Germline CDR1 reads MDHEN; CDR2 reads SYDVKM. The CDR3 DNA reads as TGTGCCAGCAGACCGGGGAACACTGAAGCTTTCTTT. Translating gives CASRPGNTEAFF.

This chain connects TRBV6-1 to TRBJ1-1; D is ambiguous. There are 14 residues in the CDR3. Trimming took 2 bases from V and 0 from J, leaving 7 bases between them. Per the germline V gene, CDR1 is MNHNS and CDR2 is SASEGT. The CDR3: CASSELRMNTEAFF. The DNA for the CDR3 is TGTGCCAGCAGTGAACTGAGGATGAACACTGAAGCTTTCTTT.

The rearrangement links TRBV6-5 to TRBJ2-7; 9 positions agree with TRBD1. This CDR3 spans 14 amino acids. From germline, CDR1 is MNHEY and CDR2 SVGAGI. Trimming at V came to 4 bases and at J to 2 bases, leaving 3 bases not matched to a gene. The CDR3 loop reads CASSLGQGPYEQYF. The DNA of the CDR3 is TGTGCCAGCAGTTTGGGACAGGGCCCCTACGAGCAGTACTTC.

The gene calls are TRBV27 and TRBJ2-1; D is unclear. This CDR3 comprises 13 residues. V gave up 3 bases and J gave up 4 bases, with 7 bases separating them. Germline CDR1 is MNHEY and CDR2 is SMNVEV (reference sequence). The CDR3 reads CASSLSRYNEQFF. The CDR3, as DNA: TGTGCCAGCAGTTTGTCCAGATACAATGAGCAGTTCTTC.

The gene calls are TRBV27 and TRBJ1-1; D is undetermined. Germline assignment: CDR1 MNHEY and CDR2 SMNVEV (reference sequence). The length of the CDR3 is 14 residues. V lost 0 bases and J lost 6, with 11 bases in between. CDR3 nucleotide sequence: TGTGCCAGCAGTTTATCGCACCAGGAGGCTGAAGCTTTCTTT. It encodes CASSLSHQEAEAFF.

A remark on this clone: One end of the junction is discordant with germline, which a read error may explain. The identical CDR3 is also encoded by other nucleotide sequences in the sample. V is TRBV2 and J is TRBJ1-1; 9 bases agree with TRBD1. The CDR3 sequence is 15 residues long. CDR1 is SNHLY, CDR2 FYNNEI, per germline. This CDR3 is CASSDPGGQGTEAFF. The CDR3 nucleotides read TGTGCCAGTAGTGATCCTGGTGGACAGGGGACTGAAGCTTTCTTT.

The V call is TRBV20-1, the J call TRBJ1-5; 8 nucleotides line up with TRBD1. This CDR3 contains 14 residues. V gave up 3 bases and J gave up 6 bases; unmatched junction bases: 7. Germline CDR1 is DFQATT and CDR2 is SNEGSKA (reference sequence). The CDR3 spells CSASPGGSGQPQHF. The CDR3 DNA follows: TGCAGTGCTAGTCCAGGGGGCTCGGGTCAGCCCCAGCATTTT.

This chain joins TRBV5-4 and TRBJ1-2; 8 nucleotides line up with TRBD1. CDR3 length: 15 amino acids. J lost 0 bases, V lost 4 bases, and 5 bases had no gene match. CDR1 is SGHNT and CDR2 is YYREEE in the germline V gene (reference sequence). The CDR3 protein is CASSADRVSNYGYTF. CDR3 sequence (DNA): TGTGCCAGCAGCGCGGACAGGGTGTCTAACTATGGCTACACCTTC.

This clone showed up just a few times. The chain couples TRBV30 to TRBJ2-7; TRBD1 matches at 9 bases. J lost 2 bases, V lost 3 bases, and 5 bases had no gene match. The length of the CDR3 is 14 residues. Germline CDR1 GTSNPN, CDR2 SVGIG (reference sequence). The CDR3 is CAWSGGQGPYEQYF. Here the CDR3 DNA reads TGTGCCTGGAGCGGTGGACAGGGGCCCTACGAGCAGTACTTC. The full variable domain, rest sourced from reference TRBV30 and TRBJ2-7, is SQTIHQWPATLVQPVGSPLSLECTVEGTSNPNLYWYRQAAGRGLQLLFYSVGIGQISSEVPQNLSASRPQDRQFILSSKKLLLSDSGFYLCAWSGGQGPYEQYFGPGTRLTVT.

A note on this clone: The limits of the CDR3 on the DNA are not certain, so only TCRdb's listed CDR3 is given. This chain uses TRBV30 with TRBJ1-1. The CDR3 numbers 16 amino acids, ends counted. Per the germline V gene, CDR1 is GTSNPN and CDR2 is SVGIG (reference sequence). The CDR3 sequence: CAWSVLEGLVGVGTFF.

This chain links TRBV19 with TRBJ1-6, with D possibly TRBD1 on 6 matching bases. The length of the CDR3 is 11 residues. Trimming stripped 4 bases from V and 14 bases from J, with 9 bases between. Per the germline V gene, CDR1 is LNHDA and CDR2 is SQIVND (reference sequence). The CDR3 DNA reads as TGTGCCAGTAGTAACGGACAGTCCCTCCACTTT. Translation gives CASSNGQSLHF. Supplemented by reference TRBV19 and TRBJ1-6, the full variable domain reads DGGITQSPKYLFRKEGQNVTLSCEQNLNHDAMYWYRQDPGQGLRLIYYSQIVNDFQKGDIAEGYSVSREKKESFPLTVTSAQKNPTAFYLCASSNGQSLHFGNGTRLTVT.

The gene calls are TRBV20-1 and TRBJ1-5, with D possibly being TRBD1 (5 bases). V lost 3 bases and J 0 bases, leaving 12 bases between the germline ends. There are 15 residues in the CDR3. CDR1 and CDR2 (germline): DFQATT, SNEGSKA (reference sequence). The DNA for the CDR3 is TGCAGTGCTAGTAAGGGGTCAGATAGCAATCAGCCCCAGCATTTT. Translation: CSASKGSDSNQPQHF.

CDR3 nucleotide sequence: TGTGCCAGCAGTTACCCCCCGGACAGGGATAGCACAGATACGCAGTATTTT. Protein: CASSYPPDRDSTDTQYF. This chain links TRBV6-2 or TRBV6-3 with TRBJ2-3; 8 nucleotides align to TRBD1. Germline assignment: CDR1 MNHEY and CDR2 SVGEGT. The CDR3 contains 17 residues. The V segment lost 2 bases and the J segment 0 bases; nucleotides outside the gene matches: 7.

V gene TRBV2 combines with J gene TRBJ1-1; 7 bases map to TRBD1. V dropped 4 bases and J dropped 5; count of bases not matched to a gene: 4. Germline V CDR1 and CDR2: SNHLY, FYNNEI. The CDR3 is 13 residues long. The chain's CDR3 is CASSGQGVTEAFF. CDR3 DNA: TGTGCCAGCAGTGGTCAGGGGGTGACTGAAGCTTTCTTT. Full variable domain (outside the CDR3, taken from reference TRBV2 and TRBJ1-1): EPEVTQTPSHQVTQMGQEVILRCVPISNHLYFYWYRQILGQKVEFLVSFYNNEISEKSEIFDDQFSVERPDGSNFTLKIRSTKLEDSAMYFCASSGQGVTEAFFGQGTRLTVV.

V is TRBV6-2 or TRBV6-3 and J is TRBJ2-7; TRBD1 might be the D (6 bases). The germline V and J ends were trimmed by 2 bases and 2 bases, with 10 bases remaining between them. The CDR3 has 14 amino acids. The germline V gene has CDR1 MNHEY and CDR2 SVGEGT. DNA for the CDR3: TGTGCCAGCAGTTACCCCGGGACAACCTACGAGCAGTACTTC. Encoded protein: CASSYPGTTYEQYF.

This chain uses TRBV7-8 with TRBJ2-7; 10 positions match TRBD1. V was pared by 5 bases and J by 4 bases, with 5 bases of the junction left unmatched. The V gene's germline CDR1 is SGHVS and CDR2 FQNEAQ. This CDR3 is built from 14 residues. The CDR3 sequence is CASSPPDRGYEQYF. The DNA for the CDR3 is TGTGCCAGCAGCCCACCGGACAGGGGGTACGAGCAGTACTTC. The full variable domain, its missing parts supplied by reference TRBV7-8 and TRBJ2-7, is GAGVSQSPRYKVAKRGQDVALRCDPISGHVSLFWYQQALGQGPEFLTYFQNEAQLDKSGLPSDRFFAERPEGSVSTLKIQRTQQEDSAVYLCASSPPDRGYEQYFGPGTRLTVT.